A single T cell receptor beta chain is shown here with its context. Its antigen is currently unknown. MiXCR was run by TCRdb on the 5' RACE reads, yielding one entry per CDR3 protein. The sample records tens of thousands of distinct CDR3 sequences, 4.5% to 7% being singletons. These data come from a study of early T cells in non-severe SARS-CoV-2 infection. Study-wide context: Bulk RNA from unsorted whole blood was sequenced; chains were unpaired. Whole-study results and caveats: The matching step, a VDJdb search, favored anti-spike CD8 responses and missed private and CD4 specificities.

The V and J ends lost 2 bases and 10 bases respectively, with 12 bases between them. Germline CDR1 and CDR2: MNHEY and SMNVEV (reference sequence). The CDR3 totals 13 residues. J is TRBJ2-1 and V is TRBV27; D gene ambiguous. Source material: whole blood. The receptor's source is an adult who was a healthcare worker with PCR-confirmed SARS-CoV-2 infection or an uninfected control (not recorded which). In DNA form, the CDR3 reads TGTGCCAGCAGTTTAATGGGCCCTGGCGAGCAGTTCTTC. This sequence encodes CASSLMGPGEQFF.